The 18 T cell receptor beta chains below come from one sample, sequenced in a study of low-dose radiotherapy and immunotherapy resistance in tumors. Noted time point: after trial treatment. Sample treatment: LDRT plus nivolumab, ipilimumab, low-dose cyclophosphamide and aspirin (RACIN trial). Gene-specific TRAV and TRBV primers were used for first-strand cDNA, covering alpha and beta chains. The authors ran 15 to 20 PCR cycles to amplify TCRs with a constant-region primer and V-primer adapter. TCRdb used MiXCR to reprocess the reads, holding one entry per CDR3 protein. The sample has 35,000 to 50,000 distinct CDR3 sequences; less than 30% are singletons. The specimen comprised PBMCs, sampled after low-dose radiotherapy plus immunotherapy. The receptors were gathered from a male donor with prostate cancer.

The CDR3 DNA follows: TGTGCCAGCAGCTCGACTAGCGGGGGAGAGACCCAGTACTTC. This codes for CASSSTSGGETQYF. The V call is TRBV7-2, the J call TRBJ2-5; TRBD2 matches at 12 bases. The CDR3 sequence is 14 residues long. Germline lookup yields CDR1 SGHTA and CDR2 FQGNSA. Losses at the gene ends were 4 bases for V and 4 bases for J; bases not matched to a gene: 1.

The V gene is TRBV28, the J gene TRBJ2-5; the D is unclear. The germline V and J ends were trimmed by 1 base and 5 bases, with 8 bases remaining between them. The germline gives CDR1 MDHEN, CDR2 SYDVKM. There are 13 residues in the CDR3. CDR3 amino acids: CASSLLVIETQYF. CDR3 sequence (DNA): TGTGCCAGCAGTTTATTGGTCATCGAGACCCAGTACTTC.

The chain is built from TRBV5-8 and TRBJ2-4; TRBD1 is a possible D gene (5 bases). The germline CDR1 and CDR2 sequences are SGHTS and YDEGEE. This CDR3 contains 16 residues. V was cut by 2 bases and J by 1 base, with 13 bases left in between. Written as DNA, the CDR3 is TGTGCCAGCAGCTTTTTCAGGGTGACGGCCAAAAACATTCAGTACTTC. It is translated as CASSFFRVTAKNIQYF.

This clonotype was picked up many times. V and J are TRBV6-6 and TRBJ2-7; D is possibly TRBD2 (6 bases). The CDR3 length is 14 residues. Germline lookup yields CDR1 MNHNY and CDR2 SVGAGI (reference sequence). Trimming took 0 bases from V and 5 from J, leaving 11 bases between them. CDR3 nucleotides: TGTGCCAGCAGTTACTCGACGGAGGGCGACGAGCAGTACTTC. It translates to CASSYSTEGDEQYF.

This clonotype occurred many times. The chain uses TRBV18 and TRBJ2-3; 12 bases match TRBD2. This CDR3 region has 19 residues. Germline V gives CDR1 KGHSH, CDR2 LQKENI. Trimming took 1 base from V and 2 from J; bases not matched to a gene: 10. CDR3 loop: CASSPRPSGGASSTDTQYF. The CDR3 DNA is TGTGCCAGCTCACCACGGCCTAGCGGGGGGGCCTCCTCCACAGATACGCAGTATTTT.

Many counts were recorded for this clonotype. The rearrangement uses TRBV20-1 and TRBJ2-1; the match to TRBD2 covers 7 bases. Germline values: CDR1 DFQATT, CDR2 SNEGSKA (reference sequence). The CDR3 is 16 residues long. Trimming cost V 1 base and J 4 bases; bases outside gene matches: 10. The CDR3 region is CSARAYFAGVYNEQFF. The CDR3 DNA reads TGCAGTGCTAGAGCGTACTTTGCGGGGGTATACAATGAGCAGTTCTTC.

To note about this clonotype: No DNA is shown, since the ends of the CDR3 on it are uncertain; the CDR3 is the one TCRdb lists. V gene TRBV5-1 combines with J gene TRBJ2-2; the table's D call, TRBD1, was not checked against the DNA. The CDR3 contains 16 residues when both ends are counted. Germline V gene data show CDR1 as SGHRS and CDR2 as YFSETQ. CDR3 sequence reads: CASSLTRGGTPGSCFF.

The sample holds many counts of this clonotype. This chain uses TRBV19 with TRBJ2-3; D is unclear. CDR3 length: 12 amino acids. The ends were cut back, 4 bases at V and 4 bases at J, with 6 bases in the middle. Germline V gene sequence: CDR1 LNHDA, CDR2 SQIVND (reference sequence). CDR3 protein: CASSTPPDTQYF. CDR3 DNA sequence: TGTGCCAGTAGTACTCCCCCAGATACGCAGTATTTT.

This clonotype showed up many times. V and J are TRBV13 and TRBJ1-5; D remains unclear. V dropped 3 bases and J dropped 10 bases, with 10 bases sitting between them. Germline loops: CDR1 PRHDT, CDR2 FYEKMQ (reference sequence). CDR3 size: 12 residues. The CDR3 loop is CASSLERGPQHF. In DNA, the CDR3 is TGTGCCAGCAGCTTGGAGCGGGGACCCCAGCATTTT.

As regards this clonotype: This sequence is one base from a far larger clone and is likely a read error. The chain recombines TRBV3-1 with TRBJ2-1; 9 bases match TRBD2. The CDR3 runs to 14 residues. V shed 4 bases, J shed 10 bases, and the junction held 8 bases outside the gene matches. Looked up from germline, CDR1 is LGHDT and CDR2 is YNNKEL (reference sequence). The CDR3 DNA follows: TGTGCCAGCAGCCGGCGCGGGGGGGCCCACGAGCAGTTCTTC. Translated, it gives CASSRRGGAHEQFF.

This rearrangement joins TRBV6-1 to TRBJ2-7; D is unresolved. Germline V lookup: CDR1 MNHNS, CDR2 SASEGT. The V end lost 9 bases, the J end lost 4 bases, and 16 bases lay between the germline ends. The CDR3 consists of 13 residues. The CDR3: CARSTSDLYEQYF. CDR3 nucleotides: TGTGCCAGAAGTACGAGCGATTTATACGAGCAGTACTTC.

This clonotype appeared many times. J is TRBJ2-3 and V is TRBV20-1; the D gene could be TRBD1 or TRBD2 (6 bases each). Germline lookup yields CDR1 DFQATT and CDR2 SNEGSKA (reference sequence). Trimming took 6 bases from V and 0 from J, leaving 10 bases between them. The CDR3 is 13 residues long. The CDR3, as DNA: TGCAGTGCCCGGAGGGGGAGCACAGATACGCAGTATTTT. This codes for CSARRGSTDTQYF.

This clonotype was counted ten times or more. The CDR3 DNA reads TGTGCCAGCAGCTTAGCGTCGAACACCGGGGAGCTGTTTTTT. This encodes CASSLASNTGELFF. The V and J genes are TRBV7-9 and TRBJ2-2; D call uncertain. CDR3 length equals 14 residues. V lost 0 bases, J lost 0 bases, and 2 bases lay in between. Germline V gene data show CDR1 as SEHNR and CDR2 as FQNEAQ (reference sequence).

In its sample, this clonotype ranks as medium-sized. The chain carries TRBV5-4 and TRBJ2-5; 11 bases agree with TRBD2. This CDR3 contains 16 residues. Per the germline V gene, CDR1 is SGHNT and CDR2 is YYREEE (reference sequence). V shed 2 bases, J shed 1 base, and the junction held 4 bases outside the gene matches. The CDR3 protein is CASSFLAGGTQETQYF. In nucleotides, the CDR3 is TGTGCCAGCAGCTTTCTAGCGGGGGGCACCCAAGAGACCCAGTACTTC.

V is TRBV10-3 and J is TRBJ2-7; TRBD1 is a possible D gene (5 bases). Trimming stripped 6 bases from V and 2 bases from J, with 14 bases between. Germline CDR1 reads ENHRY; CDR2 reads SYGVKD. The CDR3 is made up of 14 amino acids. This CDR3 is CAIRADKTTYEQYF. The CDR3 bases are TGTGCCATCAGGGCGGACAAGACAACCTACGAGCAGTACTTC.

This clonotype was recorded at least ten times. The chain has TRBV4-1 and TRBJ2-7; 8 bases align to TRBD1. This CDR3 comprises 13 residues. CDR1 is MGHRA and CDR2 is YSYEKL in the germline V gene. V lost 4 bases, J lost 3 bases, and 2 bases stayed unmatched. CDR3 region: CASSRDRGYEQYF. The CDR3 coding sequence is TGCGCCAGCAGCCGAGACAGGGGCTACGAGCAGTACTTC.

This clonotype was picked up many times. The gene calls are TRBV2 and TRBJ2-2, with 7 nucleotides matching TRBD1. The J segment lost 0 bases and the V segment lost 5 bases, leaving 3 bases of the junction unmatched. CDR1 and CDR2 from the germline V gene are SNHLY and FYNNEI. The CDR3 is 15 residues long. This CDR3 is CASSPQGTNTGELFF. The CDR3 DNA reads as TGTGCCAGCAGTCCACAGGGGACGAACACCGGGGAGCTGTTTTTT.

This clonotype was observed at least ten times. The gene calls are TRBV12-3 or TRBV12-4 and TRBJ1-5; D is unclear. This CDR3 is 17 amino acids long. V was cut by 4 bases and J by 3 bases, with 19 bases left in between. CDR3: CASSYVSTRVANQPQHF. Here the CDR3 DNA reads TGTGCCAGCAGTTACGTCTCTACAAGAGTAGCCAATCAGCCCCAGCATTTT.